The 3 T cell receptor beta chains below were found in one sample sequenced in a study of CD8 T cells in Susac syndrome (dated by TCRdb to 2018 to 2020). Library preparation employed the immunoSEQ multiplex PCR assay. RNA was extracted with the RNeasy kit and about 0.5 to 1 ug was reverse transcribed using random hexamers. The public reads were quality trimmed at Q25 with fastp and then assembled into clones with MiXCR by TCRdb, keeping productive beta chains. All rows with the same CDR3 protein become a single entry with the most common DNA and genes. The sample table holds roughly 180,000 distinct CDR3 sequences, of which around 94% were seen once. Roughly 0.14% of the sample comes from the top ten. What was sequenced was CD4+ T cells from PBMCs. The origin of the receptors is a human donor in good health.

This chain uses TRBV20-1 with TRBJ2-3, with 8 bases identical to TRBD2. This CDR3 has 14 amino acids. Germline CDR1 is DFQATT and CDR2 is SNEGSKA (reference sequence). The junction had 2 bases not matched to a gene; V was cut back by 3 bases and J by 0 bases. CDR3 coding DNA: TGCAGTGCTAGCGGGGGGGATAGCACAGATACGCAGTATTTT. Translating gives CSASGGDSTDTQYF.

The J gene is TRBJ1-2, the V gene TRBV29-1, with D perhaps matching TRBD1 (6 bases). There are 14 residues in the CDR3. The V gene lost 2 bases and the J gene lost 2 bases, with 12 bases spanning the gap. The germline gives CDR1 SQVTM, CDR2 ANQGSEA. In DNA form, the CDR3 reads TGCAGCGTTGAACGTGGGGGCCTAAACTATGGCTACACCTTC. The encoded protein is CSVERGGLNYGYTF.

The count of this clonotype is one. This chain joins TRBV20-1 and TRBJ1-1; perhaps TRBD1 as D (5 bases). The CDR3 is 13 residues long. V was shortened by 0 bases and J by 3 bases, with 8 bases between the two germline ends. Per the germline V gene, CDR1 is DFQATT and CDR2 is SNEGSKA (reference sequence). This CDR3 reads CSARDTQDTEAFF. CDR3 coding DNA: TGCAGTGCTAGAGATACACAGGACACTGAAGCTTTCTTT.